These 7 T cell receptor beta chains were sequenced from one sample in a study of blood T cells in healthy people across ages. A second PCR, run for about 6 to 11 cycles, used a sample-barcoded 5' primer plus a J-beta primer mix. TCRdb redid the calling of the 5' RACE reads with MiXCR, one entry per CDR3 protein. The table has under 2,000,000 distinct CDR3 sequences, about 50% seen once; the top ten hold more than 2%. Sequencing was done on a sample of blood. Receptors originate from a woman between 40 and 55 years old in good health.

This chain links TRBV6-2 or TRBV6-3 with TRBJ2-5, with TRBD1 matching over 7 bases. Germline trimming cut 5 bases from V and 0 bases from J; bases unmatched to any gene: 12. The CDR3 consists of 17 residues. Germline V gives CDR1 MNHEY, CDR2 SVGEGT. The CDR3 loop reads CASSPGTAEPNQETQYF. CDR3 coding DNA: TGTGCCAGCAGTCCGGGGACAGCCGAACCCAACCAAGAGACCCAGTACTTC.

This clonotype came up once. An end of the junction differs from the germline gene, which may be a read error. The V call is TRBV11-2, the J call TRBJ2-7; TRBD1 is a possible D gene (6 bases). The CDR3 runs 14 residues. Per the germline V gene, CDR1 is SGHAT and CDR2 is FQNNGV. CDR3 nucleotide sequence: TGTACCAGTACCGGGACATTGATCTCCTACGAGCAGTACTTC. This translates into CTSTGTLISYEQYF.

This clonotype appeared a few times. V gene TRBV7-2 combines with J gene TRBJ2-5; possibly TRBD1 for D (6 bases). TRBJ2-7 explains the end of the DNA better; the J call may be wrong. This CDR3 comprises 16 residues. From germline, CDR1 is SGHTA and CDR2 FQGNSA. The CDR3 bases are TGTGCCAGCAGCTCTACTGACGACAGGTCGAGAAACGAGCAGTACTTC. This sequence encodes CASSSTDDRSRNEQYF.

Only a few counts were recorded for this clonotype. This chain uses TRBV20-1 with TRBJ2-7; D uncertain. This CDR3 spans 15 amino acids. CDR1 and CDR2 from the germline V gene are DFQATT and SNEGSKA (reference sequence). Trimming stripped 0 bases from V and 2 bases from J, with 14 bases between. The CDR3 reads CSARDVRTATYEQYF. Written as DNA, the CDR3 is TGCAGTGCTAGAGATGTGAGGACGGCTACCTACGAGCAGTACTTC.

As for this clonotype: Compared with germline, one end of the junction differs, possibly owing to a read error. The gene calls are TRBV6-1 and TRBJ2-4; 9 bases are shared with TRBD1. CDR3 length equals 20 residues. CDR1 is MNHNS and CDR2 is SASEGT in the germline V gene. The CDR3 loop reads CASKKREQGARRRARNIQYF. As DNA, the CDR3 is TGTGCCAGCAAAAAAAGAGAACAGGGGGCGAGGCGAAGGGCCAGAAACATTCAGTACTTC.

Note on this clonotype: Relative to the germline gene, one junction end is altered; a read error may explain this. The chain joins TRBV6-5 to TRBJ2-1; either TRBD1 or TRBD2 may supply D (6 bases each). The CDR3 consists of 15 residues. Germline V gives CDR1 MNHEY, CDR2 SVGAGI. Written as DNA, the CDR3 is TGTACCAGCAGTTACATGGGGGGCGCCTACAATGAGCAGTTCTTC. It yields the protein CTSSYMGGAYNEQFF.

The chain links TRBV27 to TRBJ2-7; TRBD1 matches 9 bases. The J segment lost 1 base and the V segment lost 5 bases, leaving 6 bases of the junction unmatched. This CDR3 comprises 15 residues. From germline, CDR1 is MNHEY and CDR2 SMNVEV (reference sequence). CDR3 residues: CASSIDRGSSYEQYF. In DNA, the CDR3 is TGTGCCAGCAGTATCGACAGGGGGTCGTCCTACGAGCAGTACTTC.